This T cell receptor (beta chain) was captured by sequencing in a study of shared T cell receptors in the human thymus. The table came from immunoSEQ multiplex PCR; TCRdb's copy has only in-frame clones and leaves some out. The sample carries roughly 700,000 clones, roughly 88% recorded once. CDR1 is MDHEN and CDR2 is SYDVKM in the germline V gene. Losses at the gene ends were 2 bases for V and 5 bases for J; bases not matched to a gene: 6. CDR3 length: 15 amino acids. These data were also filed under a second study, of human thymus T cells. That report adds: Having corrective surgery for congenital heart defects, healthy Finnish infants were the ones who donated. Thymus was obtained from resections taken during corrective heart surgery. Across thymic and blood repertoires, the usage of V and J genes appeared to be biased. Related reports documented highly overlapping thymic repertoires among unrelated individuals.

The origin of this receptor is a boy in the first two years of life with a congenital heart defect. The rearrangement links TRBV28 to TRBJ2-3, with 8 bases matching TRBD1. Material for sequencing was thymocytes. This CDR3 is CASSLTGGTQDTQYF. CDR3 nucleotides: TGTGCCAGCAGTTTAACAGGGGGGACCCAAGATACGCAGTATTTT.